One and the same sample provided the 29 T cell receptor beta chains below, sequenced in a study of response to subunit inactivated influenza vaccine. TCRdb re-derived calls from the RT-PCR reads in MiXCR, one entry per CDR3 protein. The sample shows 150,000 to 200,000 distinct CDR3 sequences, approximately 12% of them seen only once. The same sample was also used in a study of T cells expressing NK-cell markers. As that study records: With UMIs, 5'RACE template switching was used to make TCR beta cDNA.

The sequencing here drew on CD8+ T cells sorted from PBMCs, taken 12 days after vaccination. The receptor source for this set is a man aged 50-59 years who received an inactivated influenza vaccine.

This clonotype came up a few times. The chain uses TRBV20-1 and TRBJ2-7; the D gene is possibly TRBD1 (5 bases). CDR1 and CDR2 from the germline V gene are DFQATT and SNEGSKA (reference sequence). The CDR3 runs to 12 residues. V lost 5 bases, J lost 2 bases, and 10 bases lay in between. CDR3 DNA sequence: TGCAGTGCTCAAAGGACAACCTACGAGCAGTACTTC. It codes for CSAQRTTYEQYF.

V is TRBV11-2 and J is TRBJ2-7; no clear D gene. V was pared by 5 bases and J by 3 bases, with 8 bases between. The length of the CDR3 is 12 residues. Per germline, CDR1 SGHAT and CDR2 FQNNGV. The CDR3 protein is CASSPFSYEQYF. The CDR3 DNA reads TGTGCCAGCAGCCCGTTCAGCTACGAGCAGTACTTC.

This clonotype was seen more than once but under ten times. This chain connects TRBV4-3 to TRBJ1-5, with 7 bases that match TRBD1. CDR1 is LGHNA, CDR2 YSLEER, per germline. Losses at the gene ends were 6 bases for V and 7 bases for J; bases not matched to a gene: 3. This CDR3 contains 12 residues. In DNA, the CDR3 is TGCGCCAGCAGTCGACAGGGCCAGCCCCAGCATTTT. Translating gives CASSRQGQPQHF.

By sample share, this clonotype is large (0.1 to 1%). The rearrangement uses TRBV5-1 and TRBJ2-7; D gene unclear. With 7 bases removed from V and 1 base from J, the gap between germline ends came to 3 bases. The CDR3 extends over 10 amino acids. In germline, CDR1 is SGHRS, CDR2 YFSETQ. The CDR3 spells CASGSYEQYF. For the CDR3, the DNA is TGCGCCAGCGGATCCTACGAGCAGTACTTC. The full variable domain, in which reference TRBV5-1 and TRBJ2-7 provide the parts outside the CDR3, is KAGVTQTPRYLIKTRGQQVTLSCSPISGHRSVSWYQQTPGQGLQFLFEYFSETQRNKGNFPGRFSGRQFSNSRSEMNVSTLELGDSALYLCASGSYEQYFGPGTRLTVT.

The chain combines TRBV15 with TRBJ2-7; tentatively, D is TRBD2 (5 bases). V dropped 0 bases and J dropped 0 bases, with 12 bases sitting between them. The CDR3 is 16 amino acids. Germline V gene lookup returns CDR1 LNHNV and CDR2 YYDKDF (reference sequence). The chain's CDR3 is CATSRDRRASSYEQYF. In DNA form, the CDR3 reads TGTGCCACCAGCAGAGATAGGCGGGCCAGCTCCTACGAGCAGTACTTC.

The CDR3 reads CASSTRGTGVAYGYTF. The CDR3 DNA sequence: TGTGCCAGCAGCACGAGGGGGACAGGGGTCGCCTATGGCTACACCTTC. The rearrangement uses TRBV9 and TRBJ1-2; 10 bases agree with TRBD1. CDR3 size: 16 residues. J gave up 4 bases and V 4 bases, and 10 bases lay outside the gene matches. Germline V gene data show CDR1 as SGDLS and CDR2 as YYNGEE.

CDR3 sequence (DNA): TGTGCCAGCAGCACACTTTGGGAGACCTACAATGAGCAGTTCTTC. Residues: CASSTLWETYNEQFF. This rearrangement joins TRBV7-2 to TRBJ2-1; TRBD2 might be the D (5 bases). CDR3 length: 15 residues. Trimming shortened V by 5 bases and J by 2 bases, and 13 bases separated the two germline ends. The germline CDR1 and CDR2 sequences are SGHTA and FQGNSA.

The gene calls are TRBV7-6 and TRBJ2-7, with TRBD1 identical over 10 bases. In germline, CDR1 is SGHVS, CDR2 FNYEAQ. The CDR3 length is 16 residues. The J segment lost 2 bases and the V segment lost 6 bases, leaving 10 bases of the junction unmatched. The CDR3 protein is CASSFGQGVSPYEQYF. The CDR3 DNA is TGTGCCAGCAGTTTTGGACAGGGGGTATCCCCCTACGAGCAGTACTTC. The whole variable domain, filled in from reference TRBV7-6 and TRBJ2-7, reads GAGVSQSPRYKVTKRGQDVALRCDPISGHVSLYWYRQALGQGPEFLTYFNYEAQQDKSGLPNDRFSAERPEGSISTLTIQRTEQRDSAMYRCASSFGQGVSPYEQYFGPGTRLTVT.

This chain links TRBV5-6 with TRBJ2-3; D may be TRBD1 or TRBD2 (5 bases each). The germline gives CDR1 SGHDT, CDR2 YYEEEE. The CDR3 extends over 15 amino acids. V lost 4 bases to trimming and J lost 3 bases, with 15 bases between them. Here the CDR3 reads CASSQRDPWTDTQYF. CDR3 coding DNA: TGTGCCAGCAGCCAACGGGACCCCTGGACAGATACGCAGTATTTT.

The CDR3 loop is CSATGAGRGYGTQYF. The DNA of the CDR3 is TGCAGTGCTACGGGGGCGGGACGAGGATACGGTACGCAGTATTTT. The chain uses TRBV20-1 and TRBJ2-3; D may be TRBD1 or TRBD2 (6 bases each). V shed 4 bases and J shed 8 bases, with 22 bases lying between them. Per the germline V gene, CDR1 is DFQATT and CDR2 is SNEGSKA (reference sequence). The CDR3 consists of 15 residues.

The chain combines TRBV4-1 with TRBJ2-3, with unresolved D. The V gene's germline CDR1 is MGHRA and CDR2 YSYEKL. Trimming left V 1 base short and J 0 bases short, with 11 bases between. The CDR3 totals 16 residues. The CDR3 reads CASSQVSGRSTDTQYF. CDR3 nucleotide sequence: TGCGCCAGCAGCCAAGTGTCGGGCCGGAGCACAGATACGCAGTATTTT.

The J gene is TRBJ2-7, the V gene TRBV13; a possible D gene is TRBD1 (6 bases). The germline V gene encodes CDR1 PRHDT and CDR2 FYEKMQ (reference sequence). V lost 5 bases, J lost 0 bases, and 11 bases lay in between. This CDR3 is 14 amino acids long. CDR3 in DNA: TGTGCCAGCAGCGCCCAACAGGGCTCCTACGAGCAGTACTTC. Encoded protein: CASSAQQGSYEQYF. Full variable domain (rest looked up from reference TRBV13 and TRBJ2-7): AAGVIQSPRHLIKEKRETATLKCYPIPRHDTVYWYQQGPGQDPQFLISFYEKMQSDKGSIPDRFSAQQFSDYHSELNMSSLELGDSALYFCASSAQQGSYEQYFGPGTRLTVT.

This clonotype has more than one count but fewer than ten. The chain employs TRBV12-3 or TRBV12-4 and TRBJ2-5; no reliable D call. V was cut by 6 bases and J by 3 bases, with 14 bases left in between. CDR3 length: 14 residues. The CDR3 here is CASSWEQVEETQYF. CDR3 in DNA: TGTGCCAGCAGCTGGGAACAAGTTGAAGAGACCCAGTACTTC.

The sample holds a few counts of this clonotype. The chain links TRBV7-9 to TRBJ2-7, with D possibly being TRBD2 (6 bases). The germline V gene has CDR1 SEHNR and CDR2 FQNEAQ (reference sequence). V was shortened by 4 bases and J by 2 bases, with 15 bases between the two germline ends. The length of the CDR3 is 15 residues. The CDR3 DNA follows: TGTGCCAGCAGCTCCTGGGGGGACCCGGCCTACGAGCAGTACTTC. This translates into CASSSWGDPAYEQYF.

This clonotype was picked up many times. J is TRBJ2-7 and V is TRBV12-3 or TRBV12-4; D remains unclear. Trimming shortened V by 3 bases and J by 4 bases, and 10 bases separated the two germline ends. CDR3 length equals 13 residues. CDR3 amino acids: CASSFGSRYEQYF. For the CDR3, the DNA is TGTGCCAGCAGTTTTGGATCGCGGTACGAGCAGTACTTC.

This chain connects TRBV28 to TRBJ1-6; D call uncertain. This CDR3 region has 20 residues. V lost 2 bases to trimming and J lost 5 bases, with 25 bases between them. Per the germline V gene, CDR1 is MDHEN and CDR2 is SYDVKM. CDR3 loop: CASSLGFRAGVSFNNSPLHF. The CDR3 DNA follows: TGTGCCAGCAGTTTAGGATTTCGCGCGGGTGTGTCCTTCAATAATTCACCCCTCCACTTT.

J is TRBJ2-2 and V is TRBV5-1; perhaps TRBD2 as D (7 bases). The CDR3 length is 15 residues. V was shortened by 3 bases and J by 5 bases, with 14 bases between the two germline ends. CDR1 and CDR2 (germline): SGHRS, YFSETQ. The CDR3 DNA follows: TGCGCCAGCAGCTCCCTCGCGGGGGCGACCGGGGAGCTGTTTTTT. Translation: CASSSLAGATGELFF.

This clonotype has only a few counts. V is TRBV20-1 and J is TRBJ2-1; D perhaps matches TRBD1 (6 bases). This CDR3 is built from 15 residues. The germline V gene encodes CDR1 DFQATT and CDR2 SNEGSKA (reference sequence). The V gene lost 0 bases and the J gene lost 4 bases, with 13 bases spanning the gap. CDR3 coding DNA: TGCAGTGCTAGAGACGGACAGTCCATATACAATGAGCAGTTCTTC. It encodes CSARDGQSIYNEQFF.

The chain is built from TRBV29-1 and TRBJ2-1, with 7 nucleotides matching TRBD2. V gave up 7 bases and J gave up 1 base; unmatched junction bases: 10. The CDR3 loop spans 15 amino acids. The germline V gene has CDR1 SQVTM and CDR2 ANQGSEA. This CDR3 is CSAQAAGFSYNEQFF. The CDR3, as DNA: TGCAGCGCCCAAGCAGCGGGGTTTTCCTACAATGAGCAGTTCTTC.

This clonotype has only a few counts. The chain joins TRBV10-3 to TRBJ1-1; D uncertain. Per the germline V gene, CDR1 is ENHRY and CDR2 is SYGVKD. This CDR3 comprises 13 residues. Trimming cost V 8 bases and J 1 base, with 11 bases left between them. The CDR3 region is CAIAMAPNTEAFF. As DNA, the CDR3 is TGTGCCATCGCGATGGCTCCGAACACTGAAGCTTTCTTT.

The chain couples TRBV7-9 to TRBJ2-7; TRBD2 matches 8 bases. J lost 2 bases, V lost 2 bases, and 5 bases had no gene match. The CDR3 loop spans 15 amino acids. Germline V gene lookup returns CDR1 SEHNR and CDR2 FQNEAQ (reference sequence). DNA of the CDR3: TGTGCCAGCAGCTTACTCAGTAGCGGGACCTACGAGCAGTACTTC. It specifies CASSLLSSGTYEQYF.

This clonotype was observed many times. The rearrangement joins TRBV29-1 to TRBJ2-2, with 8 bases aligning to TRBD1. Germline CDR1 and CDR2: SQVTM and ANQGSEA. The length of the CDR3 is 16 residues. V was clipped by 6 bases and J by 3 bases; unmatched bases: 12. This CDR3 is CSVPRPGQGYTGELFF. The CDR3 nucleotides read TGCAGCGTCCCAAGGCCAGGACAGGGTTACACCGGGGAGCTGTTTTTT.

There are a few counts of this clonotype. This chain's CDR3 is CASSPTTGAGETQYF. CDR3 in DNA: TGTGCCAGCAGCCCGACGACAGGGGCTGGAGAGACCCAGTACTTC. V usage is TRBV9 and J usage is TRBJ2-5, with 8 bases aligning to TRBD1. This CDR3 is built from 15 residues. The germline V gene encodes CDR1 SGDLS and CDR2 YYNGEE. Trimming took 4 bases from V and 4 from J; bases not matched to a gene: 9.

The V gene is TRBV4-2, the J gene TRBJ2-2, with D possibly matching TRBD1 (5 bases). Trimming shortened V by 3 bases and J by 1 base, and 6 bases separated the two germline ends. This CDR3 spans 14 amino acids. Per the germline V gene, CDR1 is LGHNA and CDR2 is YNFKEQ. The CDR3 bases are TGTGCCAGCAGCCACGGACAGAACACCGGGGAGCTGTTTTTT. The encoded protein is CASSHGQNTGELFF.

DNA for the CDR3: TGCGCCAGCAGCCAAGCAACGGGGGGGCCGGGAGGTACGCAGTATTTT. This gives the protein CASSQATGGPGGTQYF. The gene calls are TRBV4-3 and TRBJ2-3, with TRBD2 identical over 8 bases. Germline CDR1 and CDR2: LGHNA and YSLEER. The CDR3 consists of 16 residues. Trimming at V came to 1 base and at J to 8 bases, leaving 11 bases not matched to a gene.

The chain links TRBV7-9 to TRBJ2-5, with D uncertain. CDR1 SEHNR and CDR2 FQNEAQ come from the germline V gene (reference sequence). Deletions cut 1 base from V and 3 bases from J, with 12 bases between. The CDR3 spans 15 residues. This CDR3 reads CASSLERAQEETQYF. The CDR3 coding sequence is TGTGCCAGCAGCTTAGAACGGGCGCAGGAAGAGACCCAGTACTTC.

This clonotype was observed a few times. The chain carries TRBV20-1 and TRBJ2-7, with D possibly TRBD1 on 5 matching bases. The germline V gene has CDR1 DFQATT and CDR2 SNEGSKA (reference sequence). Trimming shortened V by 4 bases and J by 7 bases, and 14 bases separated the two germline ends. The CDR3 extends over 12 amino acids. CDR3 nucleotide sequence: TGCAGTGCTACGGACATTGCGCGTGAGCAGTACTTC. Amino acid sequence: CSATDIAREQYF.

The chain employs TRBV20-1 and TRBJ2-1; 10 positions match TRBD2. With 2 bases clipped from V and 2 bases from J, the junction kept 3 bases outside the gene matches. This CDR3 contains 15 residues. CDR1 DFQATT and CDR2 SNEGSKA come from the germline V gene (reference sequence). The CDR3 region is CSARSGLAAYNEQFF. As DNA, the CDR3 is TGCAGTGCTAGATCTGGACTAGCGGCCTACAATGAGCAGTTCTTC.

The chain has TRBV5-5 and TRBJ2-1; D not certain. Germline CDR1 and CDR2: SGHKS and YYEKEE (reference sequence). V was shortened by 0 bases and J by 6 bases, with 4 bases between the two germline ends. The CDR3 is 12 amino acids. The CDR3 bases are TGTGCCAGCAGCTTGGTTAGCAATGAGCAGTTCTTC. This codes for CASSLVSNEQFF.